Shown below are 19 T cell receptor beta chains from a single sample sequenced in a study of regulatory T cells in long-lasting Graves disease. Through Arm-PCR of CDR3 regions and iRepertoire HTBI primers, TCR beta libraries were built. TCRdb recomputed calls from the multiplex PCR reads with MiXCR, one row per CDR3 protein. Of over 300,000 distinct CDR3 sequences in the sample, roughly 16% are singletons; the top ten hold 20% to 25%. Documented time point: newly diagnosed GD, antithyroid drugs for less than 3 months. Isolated PBMC RNA provided the starting material for the TCR library. Sequences were derived from peripheral blood mononuclear cells (PBMCs), sampled at new diagnosis, from a patient treated with antithyroid drugs. The receptor set was obtained from a female donor with Graves disease.

This clonotype was found many times. The rearrangement uses TRBV11-2 and TRBJ1-2; a weak D match, TRBD1 (5 bases). Trimming removed 5 bases at V and 4 bases at J, with 26 bases between. The length of the CDR3 is 18 residues. From germline, CDR1 is SGHAT and CDR2 FQNNGV. CDR3 protein: CASSVGVQAAIPPYGYTF. The DNA of the CDR3 is TGTGCCAGCAGCGTCGGCGTACAGGCGGCGATCCCCCCCTATGGCTACACCTTC.

This clonotype was seen ten or more times. V usage is TRBV11-1 and J usage is TRBJ1-2; D is perhaps TRBD1 (6 bases). CDR1 and CDR2 (germline): SGHAT, FQDESV (reference sequence). V was cut by 4 bases and J by 8 bases, with 20 bases left in between. This CDR3 has 15 amino acids. CDR3 nucleotide sequence: TGTGCCAGCAGCTCATCCCCGGGGGAAACAGGGGGCTACACCTTC. It codes for CASSSSPGETGGYTF.

This clonotype has only a few counts. The chain combines TRBV13 with TRBJ1-2, with D hard to call. The CDR3 is 12 residues long. Germline CDR1 reads PRHDT; CDR2 reads FYEKMQ (reference sequence). The V end was cut by 9 bases, the J end by 7 bases, with 15 bases between. CDR3 loop: CASRLGGSGYTF. CDR3 DNA: TGTGCCAGTCGATTGGGAGGCTCTGGCTACACCTTC. The whole variable domain, filled in from reference TRBV13 and TRBJ1-2, reads AAGVIQSPRHLIKEKRETATLKCYPIPRHDTVYWYQQGPGQDPQFLISFYEKMQSDKGSIPDRFSAQQFSDYHSELNMSSLELGDSALYFCASRLGGSGYTFGSGTRLTVV.

This clonotype was seen a few times. A much larger clone is a single base away; this may be a read error. The chain links TRBV12-3 or TRBV12-4 to TRBJ1-1; the D gene is possibly TRBD1 (5 bases). CDR3 length: 14 amino acids. Trimming pared 4 bases from V and 4 bases from J, leaving 13 bases between. The CDR3 loop reads CASSSGRMSTEAFF. CDR3 nucleotides: TGTGCCAGCAGTTCGGGACGGATGAGCACTGAAGCTTTCTTT.

This clonotype has more than one count but fewer than ten. The chain recombines TRBV27 with TRBJ1-2; D perhaps matches TRBD1 (5 bases). Trimming took off 6 bases at V and 5 bases at J, with 19 bases between the two ends. Germline CDR1 is MNHEY and CDR2 is SMNVEV (reference sequence). The CDR3 consists of 15 residues. In nucleotides, the CDR3 is TGTGCCAGCAGAGTTTTAACGGGGGAACAGTATGGCTACACCTTC. As protein: CASRVLTGEQYGYTF.

This clonotype was counted ten times or more. The genes are TRBV12-5 and TRBJ2-2; D is possibly TRBD1 or TRBD2 (5 bases each). Trimming shortened V by 5 bases and J by 0 bases, and 16 bases separated the two germline ends. This CDR3 is built from 17 residues. In germline, CDR1 is LGHNT, CDR2 FRNRAP. The DNA for the CDR3 is TGTGCTAGTGGTACACCCCCCGGGACCGCGAACACCGGGGAGCTGTTTTTT. This sequence encodes CASGTPPGTANTGELFF.

This clonotype was seen repeatedly, ten times or more. This rearrangement joins TRBV7-9 to TRBJ2-2; TRBD1 might be the D (6 bases). The V end was cut by 6 bases, the J end by 2 bases, with 22 bases between. The CDR3 extends over 18 amino acids. Per the germline V gene, CDR1 is SEHNR and CDR2 is FQNEAQ (reference sequence). This chain's CDR3 is CASSPRYEGVSNTGELFF. The CDR3 coding sequence is TGTGCCAGCAGTCCCAGATACGAGGGGGTTTCCAACACCGGGGAGCTGTTTTTT.

This sequence joins TRBV11-2 and TRBJ2-7; 11 positions match TRBD2. The CDR3 spans 14 residues. V trimming: 8 bases; J trimming: 3 bases; junction bases outside the gene matches: 6. The germline V gene encodes CDR1 SGHAT and CDR2 FQNNGV. The CDR3 DNA reads as TGTGCCAGCGTATCCCTAGCGGGGGGCTACGAGCAGTACTTC. Its protein product is CASVSLAGGYEQYF. The full variable domain, in which reference TRBV11-2 and TRBJ2-7 provide the parts outside the CDR3, is EAGVAQSPRYKIIEKRQSVAFWCNPISGHATLYWYQQILGQGPKLLIQFQNNGVVDDSQLPKDRFSAERLKGVDSTLKIQPAKLEDSAVYLCASVSLAGGYEQYFGPGTRLTVT.

This clonotype was counted ten times or more. The chain has TRBV9 and TRBJ2-5; 8 positions match TRBD1. The V segment lost 3 bases and the J segment 5 bases; nucleotides outside the gene matches: 3. This CDR3 spans 13 amino acids. CDR1 is SGDLS and CDR2 is YYNGEE in the germline V gene. The CDR3 is CASSASGGETQYF. The DNA for the CDR3 is TGTGCCAGCAGCGCCTCAGGGGGCGAGACCCAGTACTTC.

This clonotype appeared many times. The J gene is TRBJ1-2, the V gene TRBV28; no definite D call. CDR3 length: 14 residues. V was shortened by 3 bases and J by 0 bases, with 8 bases between the two germline ends. Germline lookup yields CDR1 MDHEN and CDR2 SYDVKM. CDR3 in amino acids: CASSLGYTNYGYTF. For the CDR3, the DNA is TGTGCCAGCAGTTTGGGGTATACTAACTATGGCTACACCTTC.

At least ten counts were recorded for this clonotype. V and J are TRBV27 and TRBJ1-2, with 7 positions matching TRBD1. This CDR3 region has 15 residues. With V trimmed by 2 bases and J by 3 bases, 6 bases remained unmatched. CDR1 and CDR2 from the germline V gene are MNHEY and SMNVEV (reference sequence). This chain's CDR3 is CASSLQGVTDYGYTF. Here the CDR3 DNA reads TGTGCCAGCAGTTTACAGGGGGTTACAGACTATGGCTACACCTTC.

This clonotype was detected many times. The chain employs TRBV28 and TRBJ1-2; D is undetermined. The V and J ends lost 4 bases and 3 bases respectively, with 6 bases between them. Germline CDR1 and CDR2: MDHEN and SYDVKM. The CDR3 length is 12 residues. CDR3 DNA sequence: TGTGCCAGCAGTTGGTTAGACTATGGCTACACCTTC. Encoded protein: CASSWLDYGYTF.

This clonotype was seen more than once but under ten times. The V gene is TRBV5-4, the J gene TRBJ1-1; D gene unclear. The CDR3 consists of 12 residues. Trimming left V 1 base short and J 3 bases short, with 4 bases between. Germline V gene lookup returns CDR1 SGHNT and CDR2 YYREEE (reference sequence). The CDR3 sequence: CASSLQDTEAFF. The CDR3 nucleotides are TGTGCCAGCAGCTTGCAGGACACTGAAGCTTTCTTT.

The chain uses TRBV2 and TRBJ2-5; 8 nucleotides agree with TRBD1. The CDR3 consists of 13 residues. The V segment lost 6 bases and the J segment 2 bases; nucleotides outside the gene matches: 2. In germline, CDR1 is SNHLY, CDR2 FYNNEI. CDR3 nucleotide sequence: TGTGCCAGCAGGGGGGACAGGCAAGAGACCCAGTACTTC. Translated: CASRGDRQETQYF.

This clonotype was observed a handful of times. V is TRBV12-5 and J is TRBJ1-5; the D is unclear. V was shortened by 7 bases and J by 0 bases, with 13 bases between the two germline ends. The CDR3 has 15 residues. CDR1 and CDR2 from the germline V gene are LGHNT and FRNRAP. The CDR3 loop reads CASALARYSNQPQHF. The CDR3 coding sequence is TGTGCTAGTGCCCTGGCCCGATATAGCAATCAGCCCCAGCATTTT.

In this sample, this clonotype turned up a few times. V is TRBV7-6 and J is TRBJ2-6; a weak D match, TRBD2 (7 bases). V lost 2 bases and J lost 1, with 15 bases in between. CDR3 length equals 18 residues. The germline V gene has CDR1 SGHVS and CDR2 FNYEAQ. The chain's CDR3 is CASSLRGGGTSGANVLTF. The CDR3 nucleotides are TGTGCCAGCAGCTTACGGGGAGGGGGAACTTCTGGGGCCAACGTCCTGACTTTC.

This clonotype was observed many times. The CDR3 protein is CASSETSGSPRGKNIQYF. In DNA form, the CDR3 reads TGTGCCAGCAGCGAGACTAGCGGGTCACCTAGGGGCAAAAACATTCAGTACTTC. The V gene is TRBV12-3 or TRBV12-4, the J gene TRBJ2-4, with 10 bases fitting TRBD2. The CDR3 covers 18 residues. The V segment lost 6 bases and the J segment 3 bases; nucleotides outside the gene matches: 14.

This clonotype has a handful of counts. The chain combines TRBV15 with TRBJ1-1, with no clear D. From germline, CDR1 is LNHNV and CDR2 YYDKDF (reference sequence). V was trimmed by 4 bases and J by 5 bases, leaving 14 bases between them. CDR3 length: 14 residues. The CDR3 sequence: CATSTRRVGTEAFF. CDR3 nucleotide sequence: TGTGCCACCAGCACCCGAAGGGTGGGGACTGAAGCTTTCTTT.

This clonotype appeared many times. This CDR3 is CASSLVYEQYF. CDR3 in DNA: TGTGCCAGCAGTTTGGTCTACGAGCAGTACTTC. The rearrangement uses TRBV28 and TRBJ2-7, with D hard to call. The germline V gene has CDR1 MDHEN and CDR2 SYDVKM. Trimming cost V 3 bases and J 3 bases, with 3 bases left between them. This CDR3 spans 11 amino acids. Looking up the rest from reference TRBV28 and TRBJ2-7 gives the full variable domain: DVKVTQSSRYLVKRTGEKVFLECVQDMDHENMFWYRQDPGLGLRLIYFSYDVKMKEKGDIPEGYSVSREKKERFSLILESASTNQTSMYLCASSLVYEQYFGPGTRLTVT.